A single sample gave rise to the 30 T cell receptor beta chains below, sequenced in a study of siplizumab effects on memory and regulatory T cells. Generated by immunoSEQ multiplex PCR, the TCRdb table keeps only in-frame clones and is missing some. The sample has approximately 16,000 clones, around 46% seen once; the top ten hold under 10%. These receptors have no known antigen. Coculturing at 37°C lasted 5 to 6 days for the mixed lymphocyte reaction cells. Sequencing used CFSE-low (dividing) CD4+ T cells sorted from an allogeneic mixed lymphocyte reaction. These receptors were collected from a human donor in good health; the cells came from an allogeneic mixed lymphocyte reaction. Some clones in this sample may be carry-over from other donors' samples.

The chain links TRBV2 to TRBJ2-7; unclear D gene. Germline CDR1 SNHLY, CDR2 FYNNEI. Trimming removed 6 bases from V and 3 bases from J, with 9 bases in between. The CDR3 covers 12 residues. The CDR3 protein is CASRLSRYEQYF. The CDR3 nucleotides read TGTGCCAGCAGACTCTCTCGCTACGAGCAGTACTTC.

The gene calls are TRBV7-2 and TRBJ1-2; D uncertain. V was cut by 5 bases and J by 6 bases, with 10 bases left in between. The CDR3 runs to 12 residues. Germline values: CDR1 SGHTA, CDR2 FQGNSA. This CDR3 is CASSSKRNGYTF. CDR3 in DNA: TGTGCCAGCAGCAGCAAGAGGAATGGCTACACCTTC.

This clone was recorded at least ten times. The chain employs TRBV15 and TRBJ1-5; D is unresolved. The CDR3 spans 12 residues. Germline assignment: CDR1 LNHNV and CDR2 YYDKDF (reference sequence). Trimming pared 3 bases from V and 5 bases from J, leaving 5 bases between. This CDR3 reads CATSRMDQPQHF. The DNA for the CDR3 is TGTGCCACCAGCAGGATGGATCAGCCCCAGCATTTT.

The V and J genes are TRBV11-2 and TRBJ2-3; TRBD2 agrees at 8 bases. V lost 1 base to trimming and J lost 2 bases; unmatched junction nucleotides: 5. This CDR3 spans 16 amino acids. Germline CDR1 and CDR2: SGHAT and FQNNGV. The CDR3 is CASSLGTSIITDTQYF. The CDR3, as DNA: TGTGCCAGCAGCTTAGGGACTAGCATCATCACAGATACGCAGTATTTT.

CDR3 amino acids: CASVGSYEQYF. CDR3 coding DNA: TGTGCCAGCGTCGGTTCCTACGAGCAGTACTTC. This chain uses TRBV6-1 with TRBJ2-7; D gene uncertain. CDR3 length: 11 residues. CDR1 is MNHNS and CDR2 is SASEGT in the germline V gene. Trimming left V 8 bases short and J 1 base short, with 6 bases between.

This rearrangement joins TRBV7-3 to TRBJ2-5; 11 bases line up with TRBD1. The CDR3 totals 14 residues. Germline V gene sequence: CDR1 SGHTA, CDR2 FQGTGA. V shed 5 bases and J 5 bases; nucleotides not matched to a gene: 4. The CDR3 DNA follows: TGTGCCAGCAGCCGGACAGGGGGCGCGGAGACCCAGTACTTC. Residues: CASSRTGGAETQYF.

The chain combines TRBV9 with TRBJ2-3; possibly TRBD2 for D (5 bases). This CDR3 is 17 amino acids long. V lost 4 bases to trimming and J lost 0 bases, with 18 bases between them. Germline V gene data show CDR1 as SGDLS and CDR2 as YYNGEE. For the CDR3, the DNA is TGTGCCAGCAGCCCAAGGGTCGGTGCGGGCAGCACAGATACGCAGTATTTT. Encoded protein: CASSPRVGAGSTDTQYF.

The V call is TRBV6-4, the J call TRBJ2-2, with no clear D. Germline V gene sequence: CDR1 MRHNA, CDR2 SNTAGT. Trimming stripped 10 bases from V and 7 bases from J, with 19 bases between. This CDR3 is built from 14 residues. The CDR3 sequence is CATPRSEQLGELFF. Here the CDR3 DNA reads TGTGCCACCCCCCGCTCGGAGCAACTCGGGGAGCTGTTTTTT.

A few counts support this clone. The genes are TRBV7-8 and TRBJ2-7; D not resolved. Germline CDR1 reads SGHVS; CDR2 reads FQNEAQ. The CDR3 totals 15 residues. V was pared by 3 bases and J by 1 base, with 13 bases between. In DNA form, the CDR3 reads TGTGCCAGCAGCTTTAATGGGATACTATCCTACGAGCAGTACTTC. This gives the protein CASSFNGILSYEQYF.

This clone was seen a few times. The J gene is TRBJ1-5, the V gene TRBV7-9; TRBD1 aligns across 9 bases. Unmatched junction bases numbered 8, after V lost 5 bases and J lost 3 bases. Germline CDR1 reads SEHNR; CDR2 reads FQNEAQ (reference sequence). The CDR3 runs to 16 residues. DNA of the CDR3: TGTGCCAGCAGCCGCGGACAGGGGTCCCTCAATCAGCCCCAGCATTTT. It encodes CASSRGQGSLNQPQHF.

The gene calls are TRBV2 and TRBJ2-3; tentative D call: TRBD1 (6 bases). This CDR3 has 14 amino acids. Germline V gene data show CDR1 as SNHLY and CDR2 as FYNNEI. V was shortened by 7 bases and J by 7 bases, with 18 bases between the two germline ends. Here the CDR3 DNA reads TGTGCCAGCACCCCTACGGGACAATCGCATACGCAGTATTTT. Encoded protein: CASTPTGQSHTQYF.

This clone turned up a few times. The chain employs TRBV6-5 and TRBJ2-1, with TRBD1 matching over 8 bases. Germline V gene sequence: CDR1 MNHEY, CDR2 SVGAGI. Germline trimming cut 4 bases from V and 9 bases from J; bases unmatched to any gene: 8. The CDR3 has 14 residues. The CDR3 region is CASSSPTGGGEQFF. CDR3 in DNA: TGTGCCAGCAGTTCTCCAACAGGGGGTGGTGAGCAGTTCTTC.

A few counts support this clone. This chain links TRBV7-9 with TRBJ1-1; no clear D. V was trimmed by 5 bases and J by 1 base, leaving 14 bases between them. This CDR3 region has 15 residues. The germline V gene encodes CDR1 SEHNR and CDR2 FQNEAQ (reference sequence). DNA for the CDR3: TGTGCCAGCAGCACTAGGGCAGGCGCGAACACTGAAGCTTTCTTT. Protein: CASSTRAGANTEAFF.

This clone was recorded only once. V usage is TRBV29-1 and J usage is TRBJ2-3, with D tentatively TRBD1 or TRBD2 (5 bases each). V lost 6 bases, J lost 2 bases, and 15 bases lay in between. The CDR3 covers 14 residues. Germline CDR1 and CDR2: SQVTM and ANQGSEA. The CDR3 protein is CSVPGTAVTDTQYF. CDR3 bases: TGCAGCGTCCCCGGGACCGCCGTCACAGATACGCAGTATTTT.

Turning to this clone: The same CDR3 is also encoded by other DNA sequences in this sample. The CDR3 coding sequence is TGCGCCAGCAGCTTGGACTTAGGGGGGCGGGAGCAGTACTTC. Its translation is CASSLDLGGREQYF. The rearrangement joins TRBV5-1 to TRBJ2-7; D may correspond to TRBD1 or TRBD2 (6 bases each). The CDR3 loop spans 14 amino acids. V was pared by 0 bases and J by 7 bases, with 14 bases between. The germline V gene has CDR1 SGHRS and CDR2 YFSETQ.

The chain couples TRBV7-9 to TRBJ1-1; TRBD1 is a possible D gene (5 bases). Germline-derived CDR1 and CDR2 are SEHNR and FQNEAQ (reference sequence). The CDR3 spans 15 residues. Trimming took off 1 base at V and 1 base at J, with 10 bases between the two ends. This CDR3 reads CASSLVGQGNTEAFF. CDR3 DNA: TGTGCCAGCAGCTTAGTCGGACAAGGGAACACTGAAGCTTTCTTT.

The CDR3 loop is CSVGWGYLNTEAFF. CDR3 sequence (DNA): TGCAGCGTTGGTTGGGGTTACCTGAACACTGAAGCTTTCTTT. The chain carries TRBV29-1 and TRBJ1-1; D not resolved. This CDR3 is built from 14 residues. V gave up 4 bases and J gave up 0 bases, with 12 bases separating them. Germline V gene sequence: CDR1 SQVTM, CDR2 ANQGSEA.

This chain links TRBV18 with TRBJ2-7; D is undetermined. The CDR3 totals 11 residues. Germline V lookup: CDR1 KGHSH, CDR2 LQKENI. With 1 base removed from V and 6 bases from J, the gap between germline ends came to 4 bases. The CDR3 reads CASSPQTEQYF. CDR3 DNA sequence: TGTGCCAGCTCACCACAAACCGAGCAGTACTTC.

The chain couples TRBV6-6 to TRBJ2-1; D is uncertain. The length of the CDR3 is 14 residues. The V end was cut by 6 bases, the J end by 9 bases, with 18 bases between. Germline V gene data show CDR1 as MNHNY and CDR2 as SVGAGI (reference sequence). CDR3 nucleotide sequence: TGTGCCAGCAGGGAAAACCTCGGGCTAGGTGAGCAGTTCTTC. Protein: CASRENLGLGEQFF.

This clone has just a few counts. The chain couples TRBV19 to TRBJ1-2, with TRBD1 identical over 7 bases. CDR3 length: 15 amino acids. The V gene end was trimmed by 3 bases and the J gene end by 5 bases; junction bases not matched to a gene: 9. CDR1 is LNHDA and CDR2 is SQIVND in the germline V gene (reference sequence). CDR3 DNA sequence: TGTGCCAGTAGTATCACCTGGGACAGTCCGTATGGCTACACCTTC. This sequence encodes CASSITWDSPYGYTF.

In this sample, this clone turned up a few times. The chain uses TRBV30 and TRBJ1-5, with a weak D call TRBD1 (6 bases). Germline values: CDR1 GTSNPN, CDR2 SVGIG (reference sequence). V dropped 2 bases and J dropped 1 base, with 9 bases sitting between them. The CDR3 is made up of 14 amino acids. CDR3 DNA sequence: TGTGCCTGGAGTCAGGGGACCAGCAATCAGCCCCAGCATTTT. Amino acids: CAWSQGTSNQPQHF.

This clone was picked up a small number of times. The CDR3 region has the DNA TGTGCCAGCAGCGCTCCCGGGACAGAAGCTTTCTTT. Translation: CASSAPGTEAFF. The V gene is TRBV9, the J gene TRBJ1-1; TRBD1 is a possible D gene (6 bases). The CDR3 is made up of 12 amino acids. The V gene lost 3 bases and the J gene lost 8 bases, with 11 bases spanning the gap. The germline CDR1 and CDR2 sequences are SGDLS and YYNGEE.

This clone was found a few times. The genes are TRBV7-6 and TRBJ2-7; 12 bases agree with TRBD1. The J segment lost 6 bases and the V segment lost 5 bases, leaving 11 bases of the junction unmatched. This CDR3 has 16 amino acids. CDR1 is SGHVS and CDR2 is FNYEAQ in the germline V gene. In DNA, the CDR3 is TGTGCCAGCAGCCTAACTACCGGGACAGGGGGCGCCGAGCAGTACTTC. It translates to CASSLTTGTGGAEQYF.

Worth noting for this clone: The identical CDR3 is also encoded by other nucleotide sequences in the sample. V usage is TRBV9 and J usage is TRBJ2-1; D is uncertain. Between the trimmed V and J ends, which lost 0 bases and 7 bases, there was a span of 11 bases. There are 14 residues in the CDR3. Germline assignment: CDR1 SGDLS and CDR2 YYNGEE. The CDR3, as DNA: TGTGCCAGCAGCGTAGTAGGGATTGGGAATGAGCAGTTCTTC. It codes for CASSVVGIGNEQFF.

This clone was detected many times. The rearrangement links TRBV6-5 to TRBJ2-2, with D tentatively TRBD2 (6 bases). Germline V CDR1 and CDR2: MNHEY, SVGAGI. V was pared by 0 bases and J by 5 bases, with 10 bases between. The CDR3 has 15 residues. The CDR3 sequence is CASSYSGGVTGELFF. The CDR3 DNA follows: TGTGCCAGCAGTTACTCGGGCGGGGTTACCGGGGAGCTGTTTTTT.

The rearrangement joins TRBV7-9 to TRBJ1-5, with D unclear. The V gene's germline CDR1 is SEHNR and CDR2 FQNEAQ (reference sequence). Trimming took off 5 bases at V and 6 bases at J, with 11 bases between the two ends. There are 13 residues in the CDR3. In DNA form, the CDR3 reads TGTGCCAGCAGCCCCCCGGGCCTTCAGCCCCAGCATTTT. Residues: CASSPPGLQPQHF.

V usage is TRBV6-5 and J usage is TRBJ2-7; D is ambiguous. Per germline, CDR1 MNHEY and CDR2 SVGAGI. The CDR3 is 12 amino acids. The V gene lost 6 bases and the J gene lost 2 bases, with 8 bases spanning the gap. The DNA for the CDR3 is TGTGCCAGCAGCCCGCTACCCTACGAGCAGTACTTC. Encoded protein: CASSPLPYEQYF.

The chain combines TRBV6-5 with TRBJ2-2; D call uncertain. Germline V gene data show CDR1 as MNHEY and CDR2 as SVGAGI. Trimming left V 2 bases short and J 7 bases short, with 2 bases between. The CDR3 has 11 amino acids. The CDR3 sequence is CASSYGGELFF. CDR3 in DNA: TGTGCCAGCAGTTACGGCGGGGAGCTGTTTTTT.

The chain employs TRBV2 and TRBJ2-5, with TRBD2 identical over 7 bases. The CDR3 covers 17 residues. V shed 2 bases, J shed 4 bases, and the junction held 13 bases outside the gene matches. Germline V gene lookup returns CDR1 SNHLY and CDR2 FYNNEI. The CDR3 nucleotides are TGTGCCAGCAGTGAAACCCACCCTGTCGGGGGGACAGAGACCCAGTACTTC. This gives the protein CASSETHPVGGTETQYF. Based on the CDR3 plus reference TRBV2 and TRBJ2-5, the full variable domain is EPEVTQTPSHQVTQMGQEVILRCVPISNHLYFYWYRQILGQKVEFLVSFYNNEISEKSEIFDDQFSVERPDGSNFTLKIRSTKLEDSAMYFCASSETHPVGGTETQYFGPGTRLLVL.

J is TRBJ1-5 and V is TRBV10-3, with 10 bases aligning to TRBD1. This CDR3 has 14 residues. Germline lookup yields CDR1 ENHRY and CDR2 SYGVKD. The V and J ends lost 6 bases and 2 bases, in that order; junction bases with no gene match: 1. CDR3 residues: CAIRGTGGNQPQHF. CDR3 coding DNA: TGTGCCATCAGAGGGACAGGGGGCAATCAGCCCCAGCATTTT.